Detailed here is one TCR beta chain. Its antigen is unidentified. This entry belongs to a study of T cell responses to AZD1222 COVID-19 vaccine. The study, taken as a whole, reports: CD4 TCRs linked to vaccination spanned spike, dominating at 160-218 and 743-854. Repertoires were obtained solely post-peak T cell response. Clonal diversity was possibly underestimated; the donors were predominantly white British and more often female.

Sequencing was performed with immunoSEQ multiplex PCR; in TCRdb, only in-frame clones are kept and a portion is missing. Of 84,000 or so clones in the sample, 88% were seen once. After removal of 3 bases from V and 0 bases from J, the junction contained 9 bases not matched to a gene. CDR3 length equals 17 residues. Germline V gives CDR1 LGHNA, CDR2 YNFKEQ. The sample was peripheral blood, taken on day 0 of MenACWY control vaccination. V and J are TRBV4-2 and TRBJ1-1, with 8 bases that match TRBD1. The source of this sequence is an adult in good health. The CDR3 DNA is TGTGCCAGCAGCCAGAGCCCATCAGGGGGCATGAACACTGAAGCTTTCTTT. This codes for CASSQSPSGGMNTEAFF.